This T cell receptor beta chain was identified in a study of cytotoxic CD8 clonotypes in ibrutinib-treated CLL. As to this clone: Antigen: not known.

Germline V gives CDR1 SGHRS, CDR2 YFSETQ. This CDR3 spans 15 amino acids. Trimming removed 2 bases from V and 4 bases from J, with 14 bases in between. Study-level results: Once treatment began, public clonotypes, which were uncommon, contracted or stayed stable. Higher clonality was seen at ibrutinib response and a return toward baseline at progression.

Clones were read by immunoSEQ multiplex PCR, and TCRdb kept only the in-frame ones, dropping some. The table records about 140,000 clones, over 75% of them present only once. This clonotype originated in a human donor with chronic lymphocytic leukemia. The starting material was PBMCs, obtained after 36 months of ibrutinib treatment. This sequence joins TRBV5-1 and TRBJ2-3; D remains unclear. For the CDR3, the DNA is TGCGCCAGCAGCTTCTCCGGTCGGGTCCCAGATACGCAGTATTTT. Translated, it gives CASSFSGRVPDTQYF. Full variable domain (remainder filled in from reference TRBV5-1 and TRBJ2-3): KAGVTQTPRYLIKTRGQQVTLSCSPISGHRSVSWYQQTPGQGLQFLFEYFSETQRNKGNFPGRFSGRQFSNSRSEMNVSTLELGDSALYLCASSFSGRVPDTQYFGPGTRLTVL.